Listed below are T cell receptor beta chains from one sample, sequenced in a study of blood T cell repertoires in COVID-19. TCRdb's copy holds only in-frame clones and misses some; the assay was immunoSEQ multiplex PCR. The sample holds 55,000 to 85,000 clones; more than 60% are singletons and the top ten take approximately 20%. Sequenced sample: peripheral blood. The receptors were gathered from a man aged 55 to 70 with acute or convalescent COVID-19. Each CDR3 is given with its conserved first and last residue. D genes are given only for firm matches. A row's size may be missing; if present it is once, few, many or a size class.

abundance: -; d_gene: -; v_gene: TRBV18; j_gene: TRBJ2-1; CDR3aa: CASSPPNRDYNEQFF; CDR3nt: TGTGCCAGCTCACCACCCAACAGGGACTACAATGAGCAGTTCTTC
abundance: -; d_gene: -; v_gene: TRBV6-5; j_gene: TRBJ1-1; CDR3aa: CASSRVADTEAFF; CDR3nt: TGTGCCAGCAGCAGGGTGGCGGACACTGAAGCTTTCTTT
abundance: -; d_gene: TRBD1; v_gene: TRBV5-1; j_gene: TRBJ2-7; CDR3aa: CASSPRTGGSYEQYF; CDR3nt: TGCGCCAGCAGCCCAAGGACAGGGGGCTCCTACGAGCAGTACTTC
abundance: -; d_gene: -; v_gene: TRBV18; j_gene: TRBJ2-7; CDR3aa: CASSTAFALEQYF; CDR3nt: TGTGCCAGCTCGACAGCTTTCGCTCTCGAGCAGTACTTC
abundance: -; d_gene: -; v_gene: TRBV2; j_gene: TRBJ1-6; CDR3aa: CASVQGRGNSPLHF; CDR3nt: TGTGCCAGCGTTCAGGGGCGGGGGAATTCACCCCTCCACTTT
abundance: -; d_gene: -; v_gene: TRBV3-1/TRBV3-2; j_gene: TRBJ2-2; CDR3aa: CASSLQGTGELFF; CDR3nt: TGTGCCAGCAGCCTTCAGGGCACCGGGGAGCTGTTTTTT
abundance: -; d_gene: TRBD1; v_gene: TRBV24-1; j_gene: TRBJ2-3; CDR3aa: CATSATLGQGGTDTQYF; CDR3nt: TGTGCCACCAGCGCTACCTTGGGACAGGGGGGCACAGATACGCAGTATTTT
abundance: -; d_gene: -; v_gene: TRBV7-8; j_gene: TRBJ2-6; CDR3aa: CASSFLEASGANVLTF; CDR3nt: TGTGCCAGCAGCTTCTTAGAGGCATCTGGGGCCAACGTCCTGACTTTC
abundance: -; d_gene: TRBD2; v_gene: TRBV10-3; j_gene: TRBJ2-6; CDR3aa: CAISPGGGGEEGGANVLTF; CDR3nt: TGTGCCATCAGCCCGGGGGGGGGCGGGGAAGAAGGTGGGGCCAACGTCCTGACTTTC
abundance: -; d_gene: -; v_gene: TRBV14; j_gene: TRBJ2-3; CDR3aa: CASSQYLGGGRDRDTQYF; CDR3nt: TGTGCCAGCAGCCAGTACCTCGGTGGCGGCAGGGATAGAGATACGCAGTATTTT
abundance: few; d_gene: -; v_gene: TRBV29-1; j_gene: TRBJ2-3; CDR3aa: CSVPGLLADTQYF; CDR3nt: TGCAGCGTCCCCGGACTGCTTGCAGATACGCAGTATTTT
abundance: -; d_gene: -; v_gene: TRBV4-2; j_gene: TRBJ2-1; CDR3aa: CASSLSSGSGLSYNEQFF; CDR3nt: TGTGCCAGCAGCCTCTCGTCGGGGTCGGGCCTCTCCTACAATGAGCAGTTCTTC
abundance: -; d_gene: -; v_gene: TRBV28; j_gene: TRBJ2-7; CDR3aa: CASTRAGSGGEQYF; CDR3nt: TGTGCCAGCACTCGGGCGGGATCAGGAGGAGAGCAGTACTTC
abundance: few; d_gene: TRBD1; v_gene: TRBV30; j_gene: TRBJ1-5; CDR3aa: CAWSARDSPNQPQHF; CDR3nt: TGTGCCTGGAGTGCCCGGGACAGCCCGAATCAGCCCCAGCATTTT
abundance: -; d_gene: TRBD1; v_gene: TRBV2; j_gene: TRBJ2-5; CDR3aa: CASGRDREQETQYF; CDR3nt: TGTGCCAGCGGCCGGGACAGGGAACAAGAGACCCAGTACTTC
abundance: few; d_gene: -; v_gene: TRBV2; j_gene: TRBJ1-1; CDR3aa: CGREGGPNTEAFF; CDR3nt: TGTGGAAGGGAGGGGGGCCCGAACACTGAAGCTTTCTTT
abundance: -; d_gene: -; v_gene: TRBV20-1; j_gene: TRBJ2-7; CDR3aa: CSAGREYEQYF; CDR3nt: TGCAGTGCTGGCAGGGAATACGAGCAGTACTTC
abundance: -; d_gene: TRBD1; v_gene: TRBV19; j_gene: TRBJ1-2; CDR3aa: CASSIWDRSGYTF; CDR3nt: TGTGCCAGTAGTATATGGGACAGGTCAGGCTACACCTTC
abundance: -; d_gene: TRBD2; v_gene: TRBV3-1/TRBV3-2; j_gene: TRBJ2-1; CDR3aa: CASSQDNGRGGNEQFF; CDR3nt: TGTGCCAGCAGCCAAGACAACGGGAGGGGGGGCAATGAGCAGTTCTTC
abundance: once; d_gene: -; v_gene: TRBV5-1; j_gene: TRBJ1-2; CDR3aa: CASSPPGEYGYTF; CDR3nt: TGCGCCAGCTCCCCCCCGGGAGAATATGGCTACACCTTC
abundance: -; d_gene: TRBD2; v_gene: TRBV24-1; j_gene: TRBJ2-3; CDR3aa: CATSDGTSTQTDTQYF; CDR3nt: TGTGCCACCAGTGATGGGACTAGTACACAAACAGATACGCAGTATTTT
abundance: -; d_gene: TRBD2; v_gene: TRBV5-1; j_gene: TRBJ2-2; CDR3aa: CASTSGGTGELFF; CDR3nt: TGCGCCAGCACCTCGGGAGGCACCGGGGAGCTGTTTTTT
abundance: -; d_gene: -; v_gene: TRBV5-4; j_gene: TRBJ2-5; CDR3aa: CASSFAGFGETQYF; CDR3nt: TGTGCCAGCAGCTTCGCAGGGTTCGGGGAGACCCAGTACTTC
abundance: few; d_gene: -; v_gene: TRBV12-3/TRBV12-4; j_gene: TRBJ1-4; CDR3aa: CASSLTGREKLFF; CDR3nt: TGTGCCAGCAGTCTTACAGGAAGGGAAAAACTGTTTTTT
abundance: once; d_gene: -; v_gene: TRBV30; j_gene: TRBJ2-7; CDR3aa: CAWSQGLRTWEQYF; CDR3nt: TGTGCCTGGAGTCAGGGACTGAGAACGTGGGAGCAGTACTTC
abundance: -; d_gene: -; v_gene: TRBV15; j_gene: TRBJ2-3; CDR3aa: CATLKGGALTDTQYF; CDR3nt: TGTGCCACCTTAAAAGGGGGGGCGTTAACAGATACGCAGTATTTT
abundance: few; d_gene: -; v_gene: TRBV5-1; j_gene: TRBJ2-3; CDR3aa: CASSLELVHSPTQYF; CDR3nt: TGCGCCAGCAGCTTGGAGCTAGTTCACTCCCCTACGCAGTATTTT
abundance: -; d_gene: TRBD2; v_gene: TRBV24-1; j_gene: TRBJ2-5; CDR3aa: CATSDSLAGGLDQYF; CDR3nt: TGTGCCACCAGTGATTCCCTAGCGGGGGGGCTAGACCAGTACTTC
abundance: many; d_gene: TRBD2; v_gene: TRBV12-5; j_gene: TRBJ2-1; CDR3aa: CASANYPWLAGVSYNEQFF; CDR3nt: TGTGCTAGTGCCAACTATCCGTGGCTAGCGGGAGTCTCCTACAATGAGCAGTTCTTC
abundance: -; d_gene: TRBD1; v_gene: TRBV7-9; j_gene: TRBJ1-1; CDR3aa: CASSLGDRSMNTEAFF; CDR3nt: TGTGCCAGCAGCTTAGGGGACAGGAGTATGAACACTGAAGCTTTCTTT
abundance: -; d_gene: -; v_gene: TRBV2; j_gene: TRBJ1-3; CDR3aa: CASRPTGQTMGWRNTIYF; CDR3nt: TGTGCCAGCAGGCCCACGGGACAAACTATGGGATGGAGAAACACCATATATTTT
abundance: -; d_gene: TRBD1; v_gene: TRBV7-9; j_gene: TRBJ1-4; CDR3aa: CASSLVGGSEKLFF; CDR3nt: TGTGCCAGCAGCTTAGTAGGGGGCAGTGAAAAACTGTTTTTT
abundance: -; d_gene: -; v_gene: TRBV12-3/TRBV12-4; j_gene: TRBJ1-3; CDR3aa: CASILRGTNTIYF; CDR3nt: TGTGCCAGCATTCTCAGGGGAACCAACACCATATATTTT
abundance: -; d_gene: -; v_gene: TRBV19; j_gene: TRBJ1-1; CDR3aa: CASSIDRTALNTEAFF; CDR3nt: TGTGCCAGTAGTATAGATAGGACAGCTTTGAACACTGAAGCTTTCTTT
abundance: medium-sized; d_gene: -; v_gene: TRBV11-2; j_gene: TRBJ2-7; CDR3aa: CASSLTSGTSEQYF; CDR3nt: TGTGCCAGCAGCTTAACCTCAGGGACTTCCGAGCAGTACTTC
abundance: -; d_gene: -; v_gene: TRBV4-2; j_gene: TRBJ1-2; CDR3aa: CASSQGNSNYGYTF; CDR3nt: TGTGCCAGCAGCCAAGGTAACAGCAACTATGGCTACACCTTC
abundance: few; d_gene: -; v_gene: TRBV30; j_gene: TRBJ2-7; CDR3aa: CAAGGPWEQYF; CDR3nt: TGTGCCGCCGGAGGGCCTTGGGAGCAGTACTTC
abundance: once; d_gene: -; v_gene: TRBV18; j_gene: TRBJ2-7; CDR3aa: CASSPGRTYEQYF; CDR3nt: TGTGCCAGCTCACCGGGCAGAACCTACGAGCAGTACTTC
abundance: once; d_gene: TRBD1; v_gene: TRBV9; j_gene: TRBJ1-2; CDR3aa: CASSAGDRGYGYTF; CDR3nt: TGTGCCAGCAGCGCCGGGGACAGGGGCTATGGCTACACCTTC
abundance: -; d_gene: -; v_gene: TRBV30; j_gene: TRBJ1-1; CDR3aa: CAWSVKGDTEAFF; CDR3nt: TGTGCCTGGAGTGTCAAAGGAGACACTGAAGCTTTCTTT
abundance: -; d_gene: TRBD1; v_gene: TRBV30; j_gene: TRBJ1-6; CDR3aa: CAWTPLGQGSSPLHF; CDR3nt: TGTGCCTGGACCCCTCTCGGACAGGGAAGTTCACCCCTCCACTTT
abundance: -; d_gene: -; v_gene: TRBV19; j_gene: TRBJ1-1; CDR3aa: CASSIVAEAEAFF; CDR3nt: TGTGCCAGTAGTATTGTTGCTGAGGCCGAAGCTTTCTTT
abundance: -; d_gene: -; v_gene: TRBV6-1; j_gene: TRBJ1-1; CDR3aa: CASSEISEAFF; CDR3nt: TGTGCCAGCAGTGAAATTAGTGAAGCTTTCTTT
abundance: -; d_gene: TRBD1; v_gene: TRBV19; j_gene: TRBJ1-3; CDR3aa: CASSRDRVPNSGNTIYF; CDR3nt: TGTGCCAGTAGTAGGGACAGGGTGCCAAACTCTGGAAACACCATATATTTT
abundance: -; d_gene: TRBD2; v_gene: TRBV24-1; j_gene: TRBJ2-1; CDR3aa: CATSDPGGGGPVEQFF; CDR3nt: TGTGCCACCAGTGATCCGGGAGGGGGGGGGCCGGTTGAGCAGTTCTTC
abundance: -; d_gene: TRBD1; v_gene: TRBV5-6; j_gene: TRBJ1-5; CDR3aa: CASSLYGTGTQPQHF; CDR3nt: TGTGCCAGCAGCTTGTACGGGACAGGGACCCAGCCCCAGCATTTT